The subject of this entry is one T cell receptor beta chain. Sequencing used immunoSEQ multiplex PCR; TCRdb keeps in-frame clones, though not all of them. The sample records about 74,000 clones, 94% being singletons. This sample was taken from a study of cytomegalovirus exposure and HLA in healthy donors. Trimming shortened V by 5 bases and J by 1 base, and 8 bases separated the two germline ends. CDR1 and CDR2 (germline): SEHNR, FQNEAQ (reference sequence). The CDR3 contains 13 residues. V is TRBV7-9 and J is TRBJ1-1; D is undetermined. Sequencing was done on a sample of PBMCs. The receptor's source is a woman aged 18-35 years in good health and CMV-seropositive. As DNA, the CDR3 is TGTGCCAGCAGCCCGAGCGGGAACACTGAAGCTTTCTTT. This gives the protein CASSPSGNTEAFF.